These T cell receptor beta chains were read from a single sample in a study of patients and donors after allogeneic stem cell transplantation. Via MiXCR, TCRdb re-called the RT-PCR reads, giving one row per CDR3 protein. The data contain under 200,000 distinct CDR3 sequences, approximately 31% of them singletons. Source material: blood, either unsorted or a sorted T cell fraction (not recorded which). These receptor sequences come from a human donor who was either an allogeneic HSCT recipient or a stem cell or donor lymphocyte infusion donor (not recorded which). It is not recorded whose cells these are; they may come from a transplant donor. Each CDR3 is given with its conserved first and last residue. The D gene is left open where the match is weak. Expanded clones get a size class; other rows say once, few or many, or leave the size out.

j_call	v_call	d_call	cdr3_length	clone_size	cdr3_nt	cdr3_aa
TRBJ2-7	TRBV7-9	NA	15	NA	TGTGCCAGCAGCTTCCCTAGCGCCAACCAGGCGGAGCAGTACTTC	CASSFPSANQAEQYF
TRBJ1-4	TRBV2	NA	13	NA	TGTGCCAGCAGTGAAGTTGGCCCCGGAAAACTGTTTTTT	CASSEVGPGKLFF
TRBJ1-1	TRBV12-3/TRBV12-4	NA	15	NA	TGTGCCAGCAGCCCGGGCCCGGGATTTGGGGCTGAAGCTTTCTTT	CASSPGPGFGAEAFF
TRBJ2-2	TRBV7-2	TRBD2	15	few	TGTGCCAGCAGCTTAGGGACTAGCGGCACCGGGGAGCTGTTTTTT	CASSLGTSGTGELFF
TRBJ2-1	TRBV15	TRBD2	15	few	TGTGCCACCAGCACCCCGGGGGAGGGCCGTAAAGAGCAGTTCTTC	CATSTPGEGRKEQFF
TRBJ1-1	TRBV21-1	NA	11	few	TGTGCCACCCCAGGGGGCACTGAAGCTTTCTTT	CATPGGTEAFF
TRBJ2-1	TRBV11-1	NA	12	few	TGTGCCAGCAGCTTTTACTACAATGAGCAGTTCTTC	CASSFYYNEQFF
TRBJ2-5	TRBV12-3/TRBV12-4	NA	12	NA	TGTGCCAGCAGTTCGATCCAAGAGACCCAGTACTTC	CASSSIQETQYF
TRBJ2-1	TRBV29-1	NA	14	few	TGCAGCGTTGAGGGCGCTAGTTCCTACAATGAGCAGTTCTTC	CSVEGASSYNEQFF
TRBJ2-3	TRBV25-1	NA	15	NA	TGTGCCAGCAGTGAATACCCCACTAGCACAGATACGCAGTATTTT	CASSEYPTSTDTQYF
TRBJ2-7	TRBV9	NA	14	NA	TGTGCCAGCAGCGTCGGAGTCAGCTCCTACGAGCAGTACTTC	CASSVGVSSYEQYF
TRBJ1-5	TRBV15	NA	15	many	TGTGCCACCAGCAGAGTGGTCCTCCCCAATCAGCCCCAGCATTTT	CATSRVVLPNQPQHF
TRBJ2-6	TRBV6-5	NA	20	few	TGTGCCAGCAGTTACTCACCGGAGGCTTACTTTTCCTCTGGGGCCAACGTCCTGACTTTC	CASSYSPEAYFSSGANVLTF
TRBJ2-6	TRBV7-2	NA	15	few	TGTGCCAGCAGCTCAAGTACGTACGGGGCCAACGTCCTGACTTTC	CASSSSTYGANVLTF
TRBJ2-1	TRBV24-1	TRBD2	16	NA	TGTGCCACCAGTGGGGGGACTACCGGCTCCTACAATGAGCAGTTCTTC	CATSGGTTGSYNEQFF
TRBJ1-4	TRBV24-1	NA	13	few	TGTGCCACCAGTGATCCCTCGGATGAAAAACTGTTTTTT	CATSDPSDEKLFF
TRBJ2-2	TRBV20-1	NA	14	few	TGCAGTGCTAGAGCAGGACGGGCCCTCGGGGAGCTGTTTTTT	CSARAGRALGELFF
TRBJ1-4	TRBV5-1	NA	15	few	TGCGCCAGCAGCTTGCTTCCGGGGACCAATGAAAAACTGTTTTTT	CASSLLPGTNEKLFF
TRBJ2-4	TRBV10-3	TRBD2	22	NA	TGTGCCATCAGTGAGTCGAGCCAAACTAGCGGGAGGGCCTTTTCAGGCAAAAACATTCAGTACTTC	CAISESSQTSGRAFSGKNIQYF
TRBJ2-1	TRBV4-2	NA	14	NA	TGTGCCAGCAGTTTCCTGGGGCGGGACAATGAGCAGTTCTTC	CASSFLGRDNEQFF
TRBJ1-1	TRBV27	TRBD1	15	few	TGTGCCAGCAGACCTATTCAGGGGGCGGGCACTGAAGCTTTCTTT	CASRPIQGAGTEAFF
TRBJ2-1	TRBV6-6	NA	13	NA	TGTGCCGGAGGGCCGGATTCCTACAATGAGCAGTTCTTC	CAGGPDSYNEQFF
TRBJ2-7	TRBV4-3	TRBD2	16	NA	TGCGCCAGCAGCCAAGATGGAACGGGAGGGAGGTACGAGCAGTACTTC	CASSQDGTGGRYEQYF
TRBJ2-7	TRBV5-4	TRBD1	15	NA	TGTGCCAGCAGCTTATGGACAGGGTTCTCCTACGAGCAGTACTTC	CASSLWTGFSYEQYF
TRBJ1-1	TRBV29-1	NA	14	few	TGCAGCGCTAGTCTGTCGGGGCTGGGCACTGAAGCTTTCTTT	CSASLSGLGTEAFF
TRBJ2-7	TRBV6-1	NA	15	NA	TGTGCCAGCAGTGAACCCGTAAGGAGCTCCTACGAGCAGTACTTC	CASSEPVRSSYEQYF
TRBJ2-5	TRBV5-1	NA	15	NA	TGCGCCAGCAGCTTGGATTCTTTTTGGGCGGAGACCCAGTACTTC	CASSLDSFWAETQYF
TRBJ2-1	TRBV6-5	NA	15	few	TGTGCCAGCAGCCGAGGGGCAGGACTCTACAATGAGCAGTTCTTC	CASSRGAGLYNEQFF
TRBJ1-2	TRBV12-3/TRBV12-4	NA	18	few	TGTGCCAGCAGTTTCCGTCTATCCCAGAATCCGATCCCCTATGGCTACACCTTC	CASSFRLSQNPIPYGYTF
TRBJ2-1	TRBV20-1	NA	15	once	TGCAGTGCTAGGGAGGACTTCCCGAAATACAATGAGCAGTTCTTC	CSAREDFPKYNEQFF
TRBJ1-2	TRBV18	TRBD1	13	NA	TGTGCCAGCTCATTTGACAGGGTCTATGGCTACACCTTC	CASSFDRVYGYTF
TRBJ2-4	TRBV20-1	TRBD2	16	NA	TGCAGTGCTAGAAGGGGACTAGCGTCAGCCAAAAACATTCAGTACTTC	CSARRGLASAKNIQYF
TRBJ1-4	TRBV27	NA	16	few	TGTGCCAGCAGTCTCATGACTCCGGGGAGGGTTGAAAAACTGTTTTTT	CASSLMTPGRVEKLFF
TRBJ1-1	TRBV27	TRBD1	13	NA	TGTGCCAGCAGTTTAAGGGACAGGGGGGGAGCTTTCTTT	CASSLRDRGGAFF
TRBJ2-1	TRBV20-1	NA	13	NA	TGCAGTGCCCCCGAGTTGTCCTACAATGAGCAGTTCTTC	CSAPELSYNEQFF
TRBJ1-1	TRBV7-9	NA	16	NA	TGTGCCAGCAGCCCGTTTGAATCAGGTCTTAACACTGAAGCTTTCTTT	CASSPFESGLNTEAFF
TRBJ1-1	TRBV2	NA	14	NA	TGTGCCAGCAGTGAAGTCGTTGGGGCGGCTGAAGCTTTCTTT	CASSEVVGAAEAFF
TRBJ2-7	TRBV4-3	TRBD1	15	NA	TGCGCCAGCAGCCAAGATAGGGCAGGGGGCTGGGAGCAGTACTTC	CASSQDRAGGWEQYF
TRBJ2-7	TRBV29-1	NA	11	NA	TGCAGCGCCTTGACAGGCAATGAGCAGTACTTC	CSALTGNEQYF
TRBJ2-1	TRBV27	TRBD1	12	NA	TGTGCCAGCAGTTTGAACAGGGGTGAGCAGTTCTTC	CASSLNRGEQFF
TRBJ1-2	TRBV28	NA	14	few	TGTGCCAGCAGTTCGAAGGAGCGACCTTATGGCTACACCTTC	CASSSKERPYGYTF
TRBJ2-3	TRBV20-1	TRBD2	13	few	TGCAGTGCTACCAGGACTAGCGGCGATACGCAGTATTTT	CSATRTSGDTQYF
TRBJ1-1	TRBV27	NA	19	NA	TGTGCCAGCAGTTCAACTCCCTCCTCCGACAGACTCATGAACACTGAAGCTTTCTTT	CASSSTPSSDRLMNTEAFF
TRBJ2-5	TRBV6-1	NA	12	few	TGTGCCAGCAGTGAAGTGGCGCGGACCCAGTACTTC	CASSEVARTQYF
TRBJ2-7	TRBV4-2	TRBD2	15	NA	TGTGCCAGCAGCCCTGGACTAGCGGACCCCTACGAGCAGTACTTC	CASSPGLADPYEQYF
TRBJ2-1	TRBV12-3/TRBV12-4	TRBD1	13	NA	TGTGCCCTTCGGGACAGGGAATGGGGTGAGCAGTTCTTC	CALRDREWGEQFF
TRBJ1-1	TRBV12-3/TRBV12-4	NA	13	medium-sized	TGTGCCAGCTGTACAGGGTTCCACACTGAAGCTTTCTTT	CASCTGFHTEAFF
TRBJ1-1	TRBV7-8	TRBD1	15	NA	TGTGCCAGCAGCTTAAGGGGCAGGGGGCCCACTGAAGCTTTCTTT	CASSLRGRGPTEAFF
TRBJ2-5	TRBV25-1	TRBD2	19	few	TGTGCCAGCAGTACTGACTATTACAGCGGGAGCAGTAACCAAGAGACCCAGTACTTC	CASSTDYYSGSSNQETQYF
TRBJ2-7	TRBV20-1	NA	18	NA	TGCAGTGCTAGAGTCCTAAAGGGTGGACACTCGAGCTCCTACGAGCAGTACTTC	CSARVLKGGHSSSYEQYF
TRBJ1-4	TRBV7-9	TRBD1	15	few	TGTGCCAGCAGCTTTAACAGGGGGCTATATGAAAAACTGTTTTTT	CASSFNRGLYEKLFF
TRBJ1-6	TRBV20-1	NA	19	few	TGCAGTGCTAGAGACGACAGGCTCTCGGCAACATACTATAATTCACCCCTCCACTTT	CSARDDRLSATYYNSPLHF
TRBJ2-3	TRBV12-3/TRBV12-4	NA	13	NA	TGTGCCAGCAGTACGGGGGCCGTTGATACGCAGTATTTT	CASSTGAVDTQYF